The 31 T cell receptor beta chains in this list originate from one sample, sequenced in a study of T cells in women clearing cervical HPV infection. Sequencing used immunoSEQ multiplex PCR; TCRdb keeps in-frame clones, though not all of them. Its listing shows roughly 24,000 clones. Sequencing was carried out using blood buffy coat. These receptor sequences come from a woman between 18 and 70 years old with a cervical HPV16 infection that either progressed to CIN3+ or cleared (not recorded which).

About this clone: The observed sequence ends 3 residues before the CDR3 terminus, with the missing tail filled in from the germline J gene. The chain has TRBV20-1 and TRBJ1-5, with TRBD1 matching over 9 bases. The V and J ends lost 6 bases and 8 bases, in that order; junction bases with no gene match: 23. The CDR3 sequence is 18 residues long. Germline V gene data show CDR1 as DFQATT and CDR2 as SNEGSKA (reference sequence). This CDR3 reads CSARITGGLYPFSEPQHF. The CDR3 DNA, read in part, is TGCAGTGCACGGATTACAGGGGGCCTTTACCCTTTTTCGGAGCCC.

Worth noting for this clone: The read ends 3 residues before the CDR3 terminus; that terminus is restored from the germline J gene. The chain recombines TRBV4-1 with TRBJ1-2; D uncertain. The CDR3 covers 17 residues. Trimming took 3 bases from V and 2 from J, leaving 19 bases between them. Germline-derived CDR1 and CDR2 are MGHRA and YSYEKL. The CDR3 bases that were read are TGCGCCAGCAGCCATACCTTCTGGAACAGTTTCAACTATGGC. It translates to CASSHTFWNSFNYG. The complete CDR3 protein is CASSHTFWNSFNYGYTF.

CDR3 protein: CASSYQRRGLYGYTF. The CDR3 bases that were read are TGTGCCAGCAGTTACCAGCGCCGAGGACTCTATGGC. V gene TRBV6-2 or TRBV6-3 combines with J gene TRBJ1-2; D is undetermined. The CDR3 goes on 3 residues after the read ends, and that part is filled in from the germline J gene. CDR3 length: 15 amino acids. Germline CDR1 reads MNHEY; CDR2 reads SVGEGT. The V gene lost 2 bases and the J gene lost 4 bases, with 14 bases spanning the gap.

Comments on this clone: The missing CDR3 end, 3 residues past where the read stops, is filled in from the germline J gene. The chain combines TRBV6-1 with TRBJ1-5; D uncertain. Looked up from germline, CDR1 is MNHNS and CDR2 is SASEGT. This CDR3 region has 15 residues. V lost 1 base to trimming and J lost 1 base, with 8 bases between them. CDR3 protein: CASSEGRRSNQPQHF. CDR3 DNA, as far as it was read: TGTGCCAGCAGTGAAGGGCGGCGGAGCAATCAGCCC.

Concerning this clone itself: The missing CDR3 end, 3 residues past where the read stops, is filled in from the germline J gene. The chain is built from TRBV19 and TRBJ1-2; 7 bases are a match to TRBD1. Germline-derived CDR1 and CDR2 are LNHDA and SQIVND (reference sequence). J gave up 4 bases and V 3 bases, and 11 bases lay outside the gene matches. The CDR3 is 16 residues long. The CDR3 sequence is CASSMPYRGRSYGYTF. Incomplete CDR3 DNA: TGTGCCAGTAGTATGCCTTATAGGGGGCGAAGCTATGGC.

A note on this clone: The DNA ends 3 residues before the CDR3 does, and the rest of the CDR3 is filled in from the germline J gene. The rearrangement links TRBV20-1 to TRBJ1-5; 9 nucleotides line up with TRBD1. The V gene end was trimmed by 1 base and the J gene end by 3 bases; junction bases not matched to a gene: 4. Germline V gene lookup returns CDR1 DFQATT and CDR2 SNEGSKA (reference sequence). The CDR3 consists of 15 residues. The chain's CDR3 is CSARGTGDFNQPQHF. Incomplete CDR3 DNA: TGCAGTGCTAGAGGGACAGGGGACTTCAATCAGCCC.

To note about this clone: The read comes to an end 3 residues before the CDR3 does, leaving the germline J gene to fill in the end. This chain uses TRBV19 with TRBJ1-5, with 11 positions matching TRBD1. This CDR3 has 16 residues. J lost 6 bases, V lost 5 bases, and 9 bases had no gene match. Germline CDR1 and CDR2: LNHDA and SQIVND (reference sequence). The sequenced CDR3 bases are TGTGCCAGTAGTGTCACCGGGACAGGGGGAGGTCAGCCC. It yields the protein CASSVTGTGGGQP. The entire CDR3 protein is CASSVTGTGGGQPQHF.

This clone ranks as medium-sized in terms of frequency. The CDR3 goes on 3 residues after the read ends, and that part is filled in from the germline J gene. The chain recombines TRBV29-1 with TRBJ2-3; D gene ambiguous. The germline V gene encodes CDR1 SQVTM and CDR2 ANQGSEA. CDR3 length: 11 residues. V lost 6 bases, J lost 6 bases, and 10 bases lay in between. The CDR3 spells CSVPTPDTQYF. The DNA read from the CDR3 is TGCAGCGTACCTACCCCGGATACG.

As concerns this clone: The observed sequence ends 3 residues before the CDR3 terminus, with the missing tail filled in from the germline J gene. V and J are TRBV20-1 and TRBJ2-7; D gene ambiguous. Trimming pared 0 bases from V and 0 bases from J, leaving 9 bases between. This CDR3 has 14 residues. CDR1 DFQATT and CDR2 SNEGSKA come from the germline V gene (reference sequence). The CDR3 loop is CSARDLSSSYEQYF. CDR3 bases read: TGCAGTGCTAGAGATCTTTCTAGCTCCTACGAG.

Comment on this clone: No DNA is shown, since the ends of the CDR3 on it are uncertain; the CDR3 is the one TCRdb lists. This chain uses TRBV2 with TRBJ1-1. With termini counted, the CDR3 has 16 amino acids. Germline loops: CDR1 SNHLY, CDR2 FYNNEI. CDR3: CASILETGTRSTEAFF.

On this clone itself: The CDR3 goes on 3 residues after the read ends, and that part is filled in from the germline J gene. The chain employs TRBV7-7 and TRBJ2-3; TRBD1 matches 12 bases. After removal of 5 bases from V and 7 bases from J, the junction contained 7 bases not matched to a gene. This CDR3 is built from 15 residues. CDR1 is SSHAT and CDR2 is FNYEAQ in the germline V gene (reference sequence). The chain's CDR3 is CASSPGTGGLNTQYF. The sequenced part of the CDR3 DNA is TGTGCCAGCAGCCCCGGGACAGGGGGCTTGAATACG.

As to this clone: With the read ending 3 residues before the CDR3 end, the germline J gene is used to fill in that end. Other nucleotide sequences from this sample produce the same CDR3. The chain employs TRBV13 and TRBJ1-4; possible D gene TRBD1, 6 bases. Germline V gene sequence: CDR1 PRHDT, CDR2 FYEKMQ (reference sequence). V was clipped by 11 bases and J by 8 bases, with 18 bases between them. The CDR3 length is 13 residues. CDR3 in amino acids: CASSRGSNEKLFF. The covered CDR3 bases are TGTGCCTCATCCAGGGGTTCAAACGAAAAA.

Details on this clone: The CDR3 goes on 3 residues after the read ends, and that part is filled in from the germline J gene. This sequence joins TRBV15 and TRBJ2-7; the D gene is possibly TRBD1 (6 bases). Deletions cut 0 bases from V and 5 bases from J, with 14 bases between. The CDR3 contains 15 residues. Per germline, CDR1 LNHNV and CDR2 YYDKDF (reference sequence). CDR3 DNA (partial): TGTGCCACCAGCAGAGATAGGGGGACGGGCAACGAG. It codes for CATSRDRGTGNE. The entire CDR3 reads CATSRDRGTGNEQYF.

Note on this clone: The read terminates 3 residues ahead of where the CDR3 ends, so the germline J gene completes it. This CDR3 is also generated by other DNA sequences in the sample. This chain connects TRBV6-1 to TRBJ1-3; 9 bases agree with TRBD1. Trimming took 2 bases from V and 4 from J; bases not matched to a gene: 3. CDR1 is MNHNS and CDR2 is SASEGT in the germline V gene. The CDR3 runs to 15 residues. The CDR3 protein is CASSERDRVGNTIYF. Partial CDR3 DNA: TGTGCCAGCAGTGAAAGGGACAGGGTCGGAAACACC.

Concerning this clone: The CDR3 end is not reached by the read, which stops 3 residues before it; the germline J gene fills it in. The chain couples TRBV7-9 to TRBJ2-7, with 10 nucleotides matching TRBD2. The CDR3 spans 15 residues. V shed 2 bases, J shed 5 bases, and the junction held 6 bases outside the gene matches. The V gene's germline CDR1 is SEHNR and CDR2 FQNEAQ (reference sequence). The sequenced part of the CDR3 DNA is TGTGCCAGCAGCTTAAGGCTAGCGGGGGAGGACGAG. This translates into CASSLRLAGEDE. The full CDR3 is CASSLRLAGEDEQYF.

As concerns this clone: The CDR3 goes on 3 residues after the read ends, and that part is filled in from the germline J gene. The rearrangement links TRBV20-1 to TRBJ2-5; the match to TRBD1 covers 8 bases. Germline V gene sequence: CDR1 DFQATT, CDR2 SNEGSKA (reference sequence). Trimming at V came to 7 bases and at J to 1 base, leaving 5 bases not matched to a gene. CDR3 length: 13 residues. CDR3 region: CSVAGGFQETQYF. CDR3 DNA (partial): TGCAGTGTTGCAGGGGGCTTCCAAGAGACC.

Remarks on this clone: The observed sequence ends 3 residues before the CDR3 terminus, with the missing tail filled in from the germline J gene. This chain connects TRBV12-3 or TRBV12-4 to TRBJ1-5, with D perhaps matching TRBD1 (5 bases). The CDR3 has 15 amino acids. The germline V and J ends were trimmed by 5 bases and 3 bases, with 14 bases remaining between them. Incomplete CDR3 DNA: TGTGCCAGCAGTGACTCCGGGGGTGACAATCAGCCC. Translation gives CASSDSGGDNQP. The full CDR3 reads CASSDSGGDNQPQHF.

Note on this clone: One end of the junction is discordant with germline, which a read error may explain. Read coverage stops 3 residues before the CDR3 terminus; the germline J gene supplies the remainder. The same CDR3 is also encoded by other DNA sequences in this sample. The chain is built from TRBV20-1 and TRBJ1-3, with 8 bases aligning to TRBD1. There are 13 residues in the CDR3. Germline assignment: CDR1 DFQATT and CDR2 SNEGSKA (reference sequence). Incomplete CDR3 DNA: TGCAGTGCTATCGGACAGGGTGGAAACACG. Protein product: CSAIGQGGNT. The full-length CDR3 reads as CSAIGQGGNTIYF.

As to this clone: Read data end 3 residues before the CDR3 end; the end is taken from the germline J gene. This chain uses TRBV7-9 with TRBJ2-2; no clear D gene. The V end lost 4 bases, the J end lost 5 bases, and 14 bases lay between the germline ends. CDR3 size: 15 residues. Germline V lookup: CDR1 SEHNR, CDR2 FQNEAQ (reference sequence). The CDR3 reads CASSSDGLLTGELFF. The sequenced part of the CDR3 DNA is TGTGCCAGCAGCTCCGATGGGCTGCTTACCGGGGAG.

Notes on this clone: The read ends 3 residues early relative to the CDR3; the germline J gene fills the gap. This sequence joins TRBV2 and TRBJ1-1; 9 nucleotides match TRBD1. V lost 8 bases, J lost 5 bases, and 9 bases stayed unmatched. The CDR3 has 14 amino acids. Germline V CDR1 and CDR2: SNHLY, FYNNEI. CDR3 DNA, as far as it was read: TGTGCCAGCGGAGCCGGGACAGGGCTTACTGAA. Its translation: CASGAGTGLTE. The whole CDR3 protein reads CASGAGTGLTEAFF.

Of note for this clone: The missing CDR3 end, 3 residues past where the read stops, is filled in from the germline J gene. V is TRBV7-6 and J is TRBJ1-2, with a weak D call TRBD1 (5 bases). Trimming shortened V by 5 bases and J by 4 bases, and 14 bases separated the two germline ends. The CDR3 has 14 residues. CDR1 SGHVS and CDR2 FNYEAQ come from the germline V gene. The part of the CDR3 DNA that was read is TGTGCCAGCAGCCCCCAGGGTAGTTTCTATGGC. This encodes CASSPQGSFYG. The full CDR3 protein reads CASSPQGSFYGYTF.

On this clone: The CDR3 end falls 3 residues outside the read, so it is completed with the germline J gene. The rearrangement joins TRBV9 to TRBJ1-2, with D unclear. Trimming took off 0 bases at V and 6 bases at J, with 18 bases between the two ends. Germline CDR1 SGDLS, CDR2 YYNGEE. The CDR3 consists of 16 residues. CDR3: CASSVGPVGRWDGYTF. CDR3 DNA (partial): TGTGCCAGCAGCGTAGGCCCCGTGGGCAGGTGGGATGGC.

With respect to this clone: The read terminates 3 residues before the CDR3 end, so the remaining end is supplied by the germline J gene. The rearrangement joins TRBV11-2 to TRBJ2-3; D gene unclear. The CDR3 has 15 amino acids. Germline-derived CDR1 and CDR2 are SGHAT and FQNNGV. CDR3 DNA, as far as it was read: TGTGCCAGCAGCTTAGGCGGAGATAGCAATCAGCCG. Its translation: CASSLGGDSNQP. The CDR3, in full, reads CASSLGGDSNQPQYF.

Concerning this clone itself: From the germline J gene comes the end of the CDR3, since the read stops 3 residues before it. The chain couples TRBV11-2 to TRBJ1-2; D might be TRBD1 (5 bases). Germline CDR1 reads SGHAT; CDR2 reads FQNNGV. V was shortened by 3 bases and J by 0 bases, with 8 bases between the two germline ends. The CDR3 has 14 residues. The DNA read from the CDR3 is TGTGCCAGCAGCTTGAGGGGAGCTAACTATGGC. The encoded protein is CASSLRGANYG. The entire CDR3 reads CASSLRGANYGYTF. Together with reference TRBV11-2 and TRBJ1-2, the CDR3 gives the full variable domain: EAGVAQSPRYKIIEKRQSVAFWCNPISGHATLYWYQQILGQGPKLLIQFQNNGVVDDSQLPKDRFSAERLKGVDSTLKIQPAKLEDSAVYLCASSLRGANYGYTFGSGTRLTVV.

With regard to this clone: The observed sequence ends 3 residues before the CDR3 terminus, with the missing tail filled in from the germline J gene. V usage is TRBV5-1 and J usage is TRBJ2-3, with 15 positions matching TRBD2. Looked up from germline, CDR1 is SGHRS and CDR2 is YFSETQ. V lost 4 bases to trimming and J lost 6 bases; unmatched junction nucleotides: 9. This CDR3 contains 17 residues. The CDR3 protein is CASSPRTSGGALDTQYF. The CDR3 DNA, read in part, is TGCGCCAGCAGCCCCCGGACTAGCGGGGGGGCGTTGGATACG.

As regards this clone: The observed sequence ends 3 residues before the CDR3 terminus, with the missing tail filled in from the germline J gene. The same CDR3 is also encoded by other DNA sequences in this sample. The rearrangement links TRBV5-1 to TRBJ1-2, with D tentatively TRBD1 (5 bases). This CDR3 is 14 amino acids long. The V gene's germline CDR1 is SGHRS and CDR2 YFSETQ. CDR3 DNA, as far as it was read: TGCGCCAGCAGCTTGGAGGTAGGGGCTAAAGGC. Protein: CASSLEVGAKG. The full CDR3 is CASSLEVGAKGYTF.

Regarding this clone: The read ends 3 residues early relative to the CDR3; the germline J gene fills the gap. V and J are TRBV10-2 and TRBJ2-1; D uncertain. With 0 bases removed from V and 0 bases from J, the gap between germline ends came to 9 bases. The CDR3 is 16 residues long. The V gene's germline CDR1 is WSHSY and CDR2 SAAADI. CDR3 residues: CASSESKPNSYNEQFF. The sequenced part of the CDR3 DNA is TGCGCCAGCAGTGAGTCTAAGCCCAACTCCTACAATGAG.

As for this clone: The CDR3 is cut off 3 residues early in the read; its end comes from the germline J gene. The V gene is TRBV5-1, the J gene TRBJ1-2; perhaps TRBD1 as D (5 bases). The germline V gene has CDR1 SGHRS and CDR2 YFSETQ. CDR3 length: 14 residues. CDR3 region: CASSSRGRDEGYTF. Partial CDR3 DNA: TGCGCCAGCAGCTCCCGGGGGAGGGACGAGGGC.

The CDR3: CASSLPGEVNEQFF. The covered CDR3 bases are TGCGCCAGCAGCTTGCCAGGGGAGGTCAATGAG. V gene TRBV5-1 combines with J gene TRBJ2-1; D assignment may be TRBD1 or TRBD2 (6 bases each). Coverage ceases 3 residues before the CDR3 finishes, and the germline J gene fills in the end. The germline gives CDR1 SGHRS, CDR2 YFSETQ. With 1 base removed from V and 6 bases from J, the gap between germline ends came to 11 bases. CDR3 length: 14 amino acids.

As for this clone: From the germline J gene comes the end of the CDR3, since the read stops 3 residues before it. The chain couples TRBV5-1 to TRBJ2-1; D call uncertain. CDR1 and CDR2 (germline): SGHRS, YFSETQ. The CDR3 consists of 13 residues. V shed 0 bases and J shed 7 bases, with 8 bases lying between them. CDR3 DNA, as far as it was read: TGCGCCAGCAGCTTGGTACTCGGTAATGAG. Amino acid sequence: CASSLVLGNE. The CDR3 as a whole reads CASSLVLGNEQFF.

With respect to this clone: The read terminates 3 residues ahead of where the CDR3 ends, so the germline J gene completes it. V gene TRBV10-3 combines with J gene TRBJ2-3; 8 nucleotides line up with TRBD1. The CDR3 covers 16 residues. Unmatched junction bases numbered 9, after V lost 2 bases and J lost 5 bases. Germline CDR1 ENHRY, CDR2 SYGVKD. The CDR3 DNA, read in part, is TGTGCCATCAGTGAGAGACAGGGGTTCGTCGGAGATACG. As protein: CAISERQGFVGDT. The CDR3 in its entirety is CAISERQGFVGDTQYF.